The 9 T cell receptor beta chains in this list originate from one sample, sequenced in a study of shared clonotypes between healthy human individuals. The protocol was immunoSEQ multiplex PCR, while the TCRdb copy is restricted to in-frame clones and leaves out a portion. The sample contains about 1,800,000 clones, roughly 95% of which appear only once. Positively selected for CCR7, the CD45RO-negative cells used as naive CD8 cells excluded terminally differentiated effector memory CD45RA+ cells. Sample: naive CD8+ T cells sorted from blood. These receptors all come from a man aged 18 to 35 in good health.

The V gene is TRBV6-5, the J gene TRBJ2-2, with a tentative D call TRBD1 (5 bases). The CDR3 totals 15 residues. Trimming left V 5 bases short and J 4 bases short, with 14 bases between. From germline, CDR1 is MNHEY and CDR2 SVGAGI. The DNA for the CDR3 is TGTGCCAGCAGTCCAGACAGCCCGGGCACCGGGGAGCTGTTTTTT. Its translation: CASSPDSPGTGELFF.

About this clone itself: At one end the junction does not follow the germline gene, possibly because of a read error. The chain couples TRBV20-1 to TRBJ1-1, with D maybe TRBD1 (6 bases). CDR3 size: 11 residues. Per the germline V gene, CDR1 is DFQATT and CDR2 is SNEGSKA (reference sequence). CDR3 loop: CETGANTEAFF. CDR3 nucleotide sequence: TGTGAGACAGGAGCGAACACTGAAGCTTTCTTT.

The chain has TRBV6-1 and TRBJ1-5; D is perhaps TRBD1 (5 bases). The V gene lost 2 bases and the J gene lost 4 bases, with 9 bases spanning the gap. Germline CDR1 and CDR2: MNHNS and SASEGT. There are 14 residues in the CDR3. CDR3 coding DNA: TGTGCCAGCAGTGAACCAGGGCCTAATCAGCCCCAGCATTTT. Translation gives CASSEPGPNQPQHF.

The V and J genes are TRBV11-2 and TRBJ2-7; D gene ambiguous. Germline CDR1 reads SGHAT; CDR2 reads FQNNGV. V gave up 2 bases and J gave up 1 base, with 9 bases separating them. The CDR3 totals 14 residues. CDR3 nucleotide sequence: TGTGCCAGCAGCTTATCCGCAGATTCCTACGAGCAGTACTTC. Residues: CASSLSADSYEQYF.

This rearrangement joins TRBV11-2 to TRBJ2-7; D not resolved. CDR1 and CDR2 (germline): SGHAT, FQNNGV. This CDR3 has 14 residues. V lost 1 base and J lost 2, with 9 bases in between. CDR3 in amino acids: CASSLGLDPYEQYF. Here the CDR3 DNA reads TGTGCCAGCAGCTTAGGTCTGGACCCCTACGAGCAGTACTTC.

The rearrangement links TRBV6-1 to TRBJ2-7; 7 bases fit TRBD2. V lost 1 base to trimming and J lost 3 bases; unmatched junction nucleotides: 3. Germline V CDR1 and CDR2: MNHNS, SASEGT. CDR3 length: 14 residues. CDR3 in amino acids: CASSEGGLYYEQYF. CDR3 sequence (DNA): TGTGCCAGCAGTGAAGGGGGACTATACTACGAGCAGTACTTC.

V and J are TRBV5-4 and TRBJ2-7; 8 bases line up with TRBD1. The CDR3 sequence is 14 residues long. V shed 4 bases, J shed 3 bases, and the junction held 6 bases outside the gene matches. Germline CDR1 is SGHNT and CDR2 is YYREEE (reference sequence). The CDR3 sequence is CASSAGTGVYEQYF. DNA for the CDR3: TGTGCCAGCAGCGCCGGGACAGGAGTCTACGAGCAGTACTTC.

J is TRBJ2-7 and V is TRBV4-3, with a tentative D call TRBD2 (6 bases). This CDR3 is built from 16 residues. Trimming left V 1 base short and J 0 bases short, with 13 bases between. Germline CDR1 and CDR2: LGHNA and YSLEER. The DNA for the CDR3 is TGCGCCAGCAGCCAAGTATGGGACTGGAGCTCCTACGAGCAGTACTTC. Translation gives CASSQVWDWSSYEQYF.

J is TRBJ1-5 and V is TRBV7-9; the match to TRBD1 covers 8 bases. V lost 2 bases, J lost 3 bases, and 3 bases stayed unmatched. The CDR3 runs to 15 residues. Germline CDR1 reads SEHNR; CDR2 reads FQNEAQ (reference sequence). CDR3 sequence (DNA): TGTGCCAGCAGCTTAACAGGGGGTCCCAATCAGCCCCAGCATTTT. Protein sequence: CASSLTGGPNQPQHF.